This T cell receptor beta chain was identified during a study of T cell clonality in common variable immunodeficiency. Equal genomic DNA amounts from CVID and control samples were sequenced. The assay was immunoSEQ multiplex PCR, and TCRdb's table has in-frame clones only and misses some. The sample yields roughly 25,000 clones, without any singletons. The CDR3 is made up of 14 amino acids. The V gene's germline CDR1 is KGHSH and CDR2 LQKENI. J lost 8 bases, V lost 3 bases, and 6 bases had no gene match. Study outcomes and limitations: Reportedly, TCR beta sequences from common variable immunodeficiency showed fewer deletions and N-nucleotide insertions.

This clone was picked up many times. Its specificity is not known. Read coverage stops 3 residues before the CDR3 terminus; the germline J gene supplies the remainder. This sequence joins TRBV18 and TRBJ2-2; 7 nucleotides line up with TRBD1. Sequencing input: peripheral blood mononuclear cells. This receptor was identified in a human donor with common variable immunodeficiency. The sequenced CDR3 bases are TGTGCCAGCTCACCTTCCGGGACAGCTGGGGAG. Translating it yields CASSPSGTAGE. The full CDR3 is CASSPSGTAGELFF.